This passage covers 3 T cell receptor beta chains from one sample sequenced in a study of blood T cell repertoires in COVID-19. Some clones are missing from TCRdb's copy, which holds only in-frame ones; the method was immunoSEQ multiplex PCR. The sample carries fewer than 150,000 clones, roughly 80% recorded once. Sequencing was performed on peripheral blood. The receptors come from a woman of 80 years or more in a cohort sampled during active or convalescent COVID-19.

The chain combines TRBV4-2 with TRBJ2-7; TRBD1 is a possible D gene (6 bases). Trimming stripped 2 bases from V and 5 bases from J, with 16 bases between. Germline values: CDR1 LGHNA, CDR2 YNFKEQ. This CDR3 contains 15 residues. This CDR3 is CASSQSTGQPNEQYF. For the CDR3, the DNA is TGTGCCAGCAGCCAATCTACCGGACAGCCCAACGAGCAGTACTTC.

This sequence joins TRBV6-1 and TRBJ1-1; D is possibly TRBD1 (5 bases). Germline loops: CDR1 MNHNS, CDR2 SASEGT. The CDR3 spans 15 residues. Trimming stripped 2 bases from V and 2 bases from J, with 12 bases between. For the CDR3, the DNA is TGTGCCAGCAGTGAAAGAGCAGGGCGAAACACTGAAGCTTTCTTT. Translation gives CASSERAGRNTEAFF.

Only a few counts were recorded for this clone. This chain links TRBV5-5 with TRBJ1-2; possible D gene TRBD1, 5 bases. Between the trimmed V and J ends, which lost 0 bases and 1 base, there was a span of 10 bases. Looked up from germline, CDR1 is SGHKS and CDR2 is YYEKEE (reference sequence). This CDR3 has 15 residues. CDR3 loop: CASSLGPGLNYGYTF. The CDR3 DNA reads as TGTGCCAGCAGCTTGGGGCCAGGGCTTAACTATGGCTACACCTTC.